This T cell receptor (beta chain) came from a study of sequential checkpoint blockade in melanoma. Study-level information: After both sequences, patients received maintenance nivolumab. DNA from over 80 pretreatment tumor samples underwent TCRβ immunosequencing. After nivolumab or ipilimumab alone, approximately 22 patients had week-13 rebiopsies.

Between the trimmed V and J ends, which lost 2 bases and 4 bases, there was a span of 11 bases. Germline lookup yields CDR1 KGHSH and CDR2 LQKENI. The CDR3 loop spans 15 amino acids. As for treatment: randomized to nivolumab then ipilimumab (arm A) or the reverse (arm B). Measured with immunoSEQ multiplex PCR; TCRdb has only the in-frame clones, and not every one. The table includes around 2,400 clones, 15% detected once. A remark on this clone: Its matching antigen is unknown.

Whole-study findings and limits: Patients with week-13 increases in T-cell fraction and clonality benefited about 30 times more often.

The J gene is TRBJ2-2, the V gene TRBV18, with D tentatively TRBD1 or TRBD2 (5 bases each). The receptor was isolated from a human donor with melanoma. The source material was tumor tissue (inferred from file names), sampled from a patient given nivolumab and ipilimumab in sequence. Here the CDR3 reads CASSPGGPTTGELFF. The CDR3 nucleotides are TGTGCCAGCTCACCAGGGGGACCGACCACCGGGGAGCTGTTTTTT. Full variable domain (outside the CDR3, taken from reference TRBV18 and TRBJ2-2): NAGVMQNPRHLVRRRGQEARLRCSPMKGHSHVYWYRQLPEEGLKFMVYLQKENIIDESGMPKERFSAEFPKEGPSILRIQQVVRGDSAAYFCASSPGGPTTGELFFGEGSRLTVL.